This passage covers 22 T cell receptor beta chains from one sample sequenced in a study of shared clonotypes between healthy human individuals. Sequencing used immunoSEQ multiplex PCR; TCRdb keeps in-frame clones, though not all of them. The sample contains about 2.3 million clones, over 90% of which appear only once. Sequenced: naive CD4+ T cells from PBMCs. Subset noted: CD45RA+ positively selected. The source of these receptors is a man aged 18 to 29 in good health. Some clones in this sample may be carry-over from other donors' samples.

The CDR3 bases are TGTGCCAGCCGACTAGGGGGACGGGCTTTCTTT. Translated, it gives CASRLGGRAFF. The rearrangement uses TRBV6-1 and TRBJ1-1; D might be TRBD1 (6 bases). Germline values: CDR1 MNHNS, CDR2 SASEGT. The CDR3 extends over 11 amino acids. V gave up 8 bases and J gave up 11 bases, with 15 bases separating them.

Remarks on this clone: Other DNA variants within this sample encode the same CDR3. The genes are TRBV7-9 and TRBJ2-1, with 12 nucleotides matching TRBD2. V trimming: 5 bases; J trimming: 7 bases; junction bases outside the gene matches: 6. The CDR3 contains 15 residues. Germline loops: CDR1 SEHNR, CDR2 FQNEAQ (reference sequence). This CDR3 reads CASSPRLAGDNEQFF. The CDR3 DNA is TGTGCCAGCAGCCCCCGACTAGCGGGAGATAATGAGCAGTTCTTC.

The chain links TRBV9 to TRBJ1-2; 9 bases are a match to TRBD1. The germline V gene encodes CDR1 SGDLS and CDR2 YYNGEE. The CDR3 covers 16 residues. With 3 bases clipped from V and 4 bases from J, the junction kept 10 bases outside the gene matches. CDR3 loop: CASSATGQGLGYGYTF. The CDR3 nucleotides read TGTGCCAGCAGCGCAACGGGACAGGGACTCGGCTATGGCTACACCTTC.

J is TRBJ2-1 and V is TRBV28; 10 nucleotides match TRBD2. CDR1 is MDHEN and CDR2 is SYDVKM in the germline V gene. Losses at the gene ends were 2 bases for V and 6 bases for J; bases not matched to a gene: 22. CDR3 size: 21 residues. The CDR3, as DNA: TGTGCCAGCAGTTTACGTTCCTATAAGGGGCGTAGCGGGAGGACCGTCAATGAGCAGTTCTTC. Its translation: CASSLRSYKGRSGRTVNEQFF.

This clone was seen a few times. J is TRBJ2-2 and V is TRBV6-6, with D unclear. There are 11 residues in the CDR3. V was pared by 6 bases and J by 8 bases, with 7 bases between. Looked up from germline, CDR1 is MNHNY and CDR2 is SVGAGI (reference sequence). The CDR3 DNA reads TGTGCCAGCAGCCCTAGTGGGGAGCTGTTTTTT. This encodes CASSPSGELFF.

CDR3 nucleotides: TGTGCCAGCAGTGCCGGGGGAGCCAAAAACATTCAGTACTTC. Its protein product is CASSAGGAKNIQYF. The chain has TRBV6-1 and TRBJ2-4; tentative D call: TRBD2 (6 bases). Germline CDR1 MNHNS, CDR2 SASEGT. The CDR3 covers 14 residues. V was trimmed by 4 bases and J by 0 bases, leaving 7 bases between them.

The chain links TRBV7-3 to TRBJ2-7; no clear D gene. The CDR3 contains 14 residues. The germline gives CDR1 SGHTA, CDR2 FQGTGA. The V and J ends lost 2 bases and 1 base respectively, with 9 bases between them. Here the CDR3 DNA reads TGTGCCAGCAGCTTAGATTCAGGTTCCTACGAGCAGTACTTC. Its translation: CASSLDSGSYEQYF.

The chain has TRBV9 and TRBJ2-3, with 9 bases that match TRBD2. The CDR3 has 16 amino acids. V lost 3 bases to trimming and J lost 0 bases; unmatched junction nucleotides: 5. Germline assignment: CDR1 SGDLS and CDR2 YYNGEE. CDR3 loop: CASSAGLASSTDTQYF. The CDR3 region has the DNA TGTGCCAGCAGCGCTGGACTAGCGAGTAGCACAGATACGCAGTATTTT.

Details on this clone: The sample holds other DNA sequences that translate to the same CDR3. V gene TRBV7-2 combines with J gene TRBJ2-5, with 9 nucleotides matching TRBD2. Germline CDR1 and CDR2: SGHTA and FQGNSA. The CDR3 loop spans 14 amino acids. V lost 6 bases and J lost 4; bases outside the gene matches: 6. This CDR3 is CASSPRGRGETQYF. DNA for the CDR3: TGTGCCAGCAGTCCGCGCGGGAGGGGAGAGACCCAGTACTTC.

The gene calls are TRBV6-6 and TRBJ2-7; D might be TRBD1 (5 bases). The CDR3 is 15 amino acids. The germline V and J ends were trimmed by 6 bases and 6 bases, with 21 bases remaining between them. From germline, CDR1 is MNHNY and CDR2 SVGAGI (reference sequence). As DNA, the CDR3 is TGTGCCAGCAGATCTTCCGGTAAGGGGCCGGGCGAGCAGTACTTC. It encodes CASRSSGKGPGEQYF.

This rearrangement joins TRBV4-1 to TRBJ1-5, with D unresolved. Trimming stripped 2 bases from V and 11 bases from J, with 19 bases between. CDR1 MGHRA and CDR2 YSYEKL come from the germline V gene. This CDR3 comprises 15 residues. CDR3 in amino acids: CASSQLAGPVWAQHF. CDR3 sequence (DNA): TGCGCCAGCAGCCAACTAGCTGGACCAGTTTGGGCCCAGCATTTT.

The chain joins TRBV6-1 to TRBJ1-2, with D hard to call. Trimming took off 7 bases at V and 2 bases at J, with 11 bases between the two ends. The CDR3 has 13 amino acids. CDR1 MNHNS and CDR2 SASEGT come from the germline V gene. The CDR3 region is CASTPSRNYGYTF. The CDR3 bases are TGTGCCAGCACGCCGAGTCGCAACTATGGCTACACCTTC.

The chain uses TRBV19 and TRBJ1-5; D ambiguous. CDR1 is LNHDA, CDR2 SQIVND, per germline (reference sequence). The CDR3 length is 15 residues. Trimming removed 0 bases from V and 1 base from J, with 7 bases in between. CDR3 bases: TGTGCCAGTAGTATAGATCCCCGGAGCAATCAGCCCCAGCATTTT. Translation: CASSIDPRSNQPQHF.

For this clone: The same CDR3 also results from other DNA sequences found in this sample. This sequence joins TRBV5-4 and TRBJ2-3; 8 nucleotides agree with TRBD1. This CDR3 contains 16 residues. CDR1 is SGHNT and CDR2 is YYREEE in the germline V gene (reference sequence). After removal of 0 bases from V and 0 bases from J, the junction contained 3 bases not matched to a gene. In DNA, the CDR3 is TGTGCCAGCAGCTTGGCAGGGGGCCTTAGCACAGATACGCAGTATTTT. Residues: CASSLAGGLSTDTQYF. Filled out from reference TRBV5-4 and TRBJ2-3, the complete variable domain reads ETGVTQSPTHLIKTRGQQVTLRCSSQSGHNTVSWYQQALGQGPQFIFQYYREEENGRGNFPPRFSGLQFPNYSSELNVNALELDDSALYLCASSLAGGLSTDTQYFGPGTRLTVL.

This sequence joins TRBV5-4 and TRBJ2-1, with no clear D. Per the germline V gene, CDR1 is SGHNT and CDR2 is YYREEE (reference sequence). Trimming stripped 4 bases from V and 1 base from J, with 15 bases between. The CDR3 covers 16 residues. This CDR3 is CASSTEVSLSYNEQFF. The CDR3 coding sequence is TGTGCCAGCAGCACCGAAGTCAGTCTTTCCTACAATGAGCAGTTCTTC.

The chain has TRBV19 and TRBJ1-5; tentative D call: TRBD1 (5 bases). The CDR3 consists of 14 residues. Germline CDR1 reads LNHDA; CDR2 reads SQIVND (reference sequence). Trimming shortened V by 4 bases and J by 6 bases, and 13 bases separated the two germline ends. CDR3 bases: TGTGCCAGTAGTAATCAGGGCGGGGGTCAGCCCCAGCATTTT. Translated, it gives CASSNQGGGQPQHF.

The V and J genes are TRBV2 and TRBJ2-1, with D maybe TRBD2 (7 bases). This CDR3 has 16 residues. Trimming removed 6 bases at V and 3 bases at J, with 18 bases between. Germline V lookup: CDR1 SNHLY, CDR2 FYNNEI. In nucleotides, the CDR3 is TGTGCCAGCAGCTCGCACGGGGGGCTGCTCTACAATGAGCAGTTCTTC. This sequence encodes CASSSHGGLLYNEQFF.

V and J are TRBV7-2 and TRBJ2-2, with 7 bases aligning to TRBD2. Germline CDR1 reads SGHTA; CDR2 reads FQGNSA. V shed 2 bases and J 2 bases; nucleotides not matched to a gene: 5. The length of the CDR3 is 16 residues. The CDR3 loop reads CASSLFTSANTGELFF. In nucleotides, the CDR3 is TGTGCCAGCAGCTTATTCACTAGCGCCAACACCGGGGAGCTGTTTTTT. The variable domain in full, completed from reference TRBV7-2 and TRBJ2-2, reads GAGVSQSPSNKVTEKGKDVELRCDPISGHTALYWYRQSLGQGLEFLIYFQGNSAPDKSGLPSDRFSAERTGGSVSTLTIQRTQQEDSAVYLCASSLFTSANTGELFFGEGSRLTVL.

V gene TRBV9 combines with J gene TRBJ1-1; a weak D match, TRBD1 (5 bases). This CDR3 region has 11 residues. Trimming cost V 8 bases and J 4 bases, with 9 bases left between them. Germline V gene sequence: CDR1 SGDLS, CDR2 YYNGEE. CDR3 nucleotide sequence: TGTGCCAGGGGGCAGAGCACTGAAGCTTTCTTT. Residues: CARGQSTEAFF.

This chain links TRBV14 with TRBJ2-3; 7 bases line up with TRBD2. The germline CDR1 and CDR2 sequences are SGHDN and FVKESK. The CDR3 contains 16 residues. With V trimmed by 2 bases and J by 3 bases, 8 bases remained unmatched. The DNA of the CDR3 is TGTGCCAGCAGCCAACGACTAGCAGGAAGTACAGATACGCAGTATTTT. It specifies CASSQRLAGSTDTQYF.

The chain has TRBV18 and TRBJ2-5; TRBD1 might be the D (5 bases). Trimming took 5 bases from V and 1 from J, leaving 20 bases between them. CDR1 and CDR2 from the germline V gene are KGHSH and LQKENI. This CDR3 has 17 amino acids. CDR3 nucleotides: TGTGCCAGCTCATTACAGGCGCCAAGCGTTTCCCAAGAGACCCAGTACTTC. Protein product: CASSLQAPSVSQETQYF.

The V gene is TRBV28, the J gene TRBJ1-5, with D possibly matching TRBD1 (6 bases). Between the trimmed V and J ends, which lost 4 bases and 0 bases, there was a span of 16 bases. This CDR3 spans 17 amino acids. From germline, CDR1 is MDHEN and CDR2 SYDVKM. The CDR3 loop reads CASSSLPGASSNQPQHF. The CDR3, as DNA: TGTGCCAGCAGTTCCCTTCCGGGGGCATCTAGCAATCAGCCCCAGCATTTT.